Detailed here is one T cell receptor beta chain. Per germline, CDR1 MNHEY and CDR2 SMNVEV (reference sequence). The V gene lost 4 bases and the J gene lost 1 base, with 16 bases spanning the gap. CDR3 length: 16 amino acids. Authors' processing steps: Reference gene primer amplification gave estimated nucleated cell counts. The assay was immunoSEQ multiplex PCR, and TCRdb's table has in-frame clones only and misses some. V, J and clone size are those of that table, while D and trimming were read from the DNA. The sample consists of 80,000 to 100,000 clones, roughly 80% of them appearing once. The sample belongs to a study of blood T cell repertoires in COVID-19. The overall study: Whether acute or convalescent, the COVID-19 samples came from the United States, Italy and Spain. From T cells, B-cell-depleted T cells, or PBMCs came the material, which was cDNA or gDNA.

This chain connects TRBV27 to TRBJ1-1, with D possibly being TRBD1 (6 bases). Source material: peripheral blood. The clonotype comes from a man aged 65 to 79 with active or convalescent COVID-19. The CDR3 here is CASSSPYTGSNTEAFF. In DNA, the CDR3 is TGTGCCAGCAGTTCCCCCTATACAGGGTCGAACACTGAAGCTTTCTTT.